This T cell receptor beta chain derives from a study of control samples from healthy donors and cancer patients. J was trimmed by 3 bases and V by 6 bases; bases with no gene match: 8. CDR1 MNHEY and CDR2 SVGAGI come from the germline V gene. The CDR3 is made up of 15 amino acids. Measured with immunoSEQ multiplex PCR; TCRdb has only the in-frame clones, and not every one. The table lists 60,000 to 95,000 clones, around nine tenths of them singletons, with about 9.9% in the top ten. The sequenced sample consisted of PBMCs. The sequence derives from a woman aged 50 to 65 with colorectal cancer. The chain links TRBV6-5 to TRBJ1-5; 7 nucleotides agree with TRBD1. The CDR3 nucleotides read TGTGCCAGCAGGCAAACAGGGGCGCCCAATCAGCCCCAGCATTTT. This gives the protein CASRQTGAPNQPQHF.